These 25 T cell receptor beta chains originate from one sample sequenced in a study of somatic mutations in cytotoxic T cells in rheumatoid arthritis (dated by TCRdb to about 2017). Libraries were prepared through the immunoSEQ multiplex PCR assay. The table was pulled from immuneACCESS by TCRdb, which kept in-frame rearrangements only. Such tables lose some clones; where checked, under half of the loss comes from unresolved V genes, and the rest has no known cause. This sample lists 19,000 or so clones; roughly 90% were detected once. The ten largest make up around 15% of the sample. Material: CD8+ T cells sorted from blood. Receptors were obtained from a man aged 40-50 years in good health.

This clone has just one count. As DNA, the CDR3 is TGTGCCAGCAGCGTTTCCGGAGCGGGATCCTACGAGCAGTACTTC. As protein: CASSVSGAGSYEQYF. The chain carries TRBV13 and TRBJ2-7, with 7 bases lining up with TRBD2. CDR1 is PRHDT and CDR2 is FYEKMQ in the germline V gene (reference sequence). J was trimmed by 1 base and V by 5 bases; bases with no gene match: 8. The CDR3 has 15 residues.

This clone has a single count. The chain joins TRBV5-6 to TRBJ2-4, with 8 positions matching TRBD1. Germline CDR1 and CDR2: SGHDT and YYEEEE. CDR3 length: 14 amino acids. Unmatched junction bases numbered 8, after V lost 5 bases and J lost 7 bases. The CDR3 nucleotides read TGTGCCAGCAGGCAAGGGACAGGTGGCAACATTCAGTACTTC. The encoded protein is CASRQGTGGNIQYF.

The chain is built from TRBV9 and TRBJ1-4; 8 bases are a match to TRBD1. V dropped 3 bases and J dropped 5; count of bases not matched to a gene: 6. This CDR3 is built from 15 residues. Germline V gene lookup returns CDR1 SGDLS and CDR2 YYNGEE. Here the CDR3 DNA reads TGTGCCAGCAGCGAAGCAGGGGGCGCGAATGAAAAACTGTTTTTT. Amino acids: CASSEAGGANEKLFF.

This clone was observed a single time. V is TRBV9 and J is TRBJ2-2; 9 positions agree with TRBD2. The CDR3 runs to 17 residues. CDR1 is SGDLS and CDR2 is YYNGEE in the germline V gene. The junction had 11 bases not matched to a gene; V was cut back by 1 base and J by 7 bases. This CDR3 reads CASSVSGTSSRGGELFF. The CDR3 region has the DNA TGTGCCAGCAGCGTATCGGGGACTAGCTCCCGTGGCGGGGAGCTGTTTTTT.

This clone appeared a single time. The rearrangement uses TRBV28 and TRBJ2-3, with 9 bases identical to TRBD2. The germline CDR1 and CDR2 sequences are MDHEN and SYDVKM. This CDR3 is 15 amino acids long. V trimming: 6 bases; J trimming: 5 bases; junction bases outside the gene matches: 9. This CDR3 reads CASSQRGAQKDTQYF. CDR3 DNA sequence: TGTGCCAGCAGCCAGCGGGGGGCCCAAAAAGATACGCAGTATTTT. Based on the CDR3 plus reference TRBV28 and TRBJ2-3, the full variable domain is DVKVTQSSRYLVKRTGEKVFLECVQDMDHENMFWYRQDPGLGLRLIYFSYDVKMKEKGDIPEGYSVSREKKERFSLILESASTNQTSMYLCASSQRGAQKDTQYFGPGTRLTVL.

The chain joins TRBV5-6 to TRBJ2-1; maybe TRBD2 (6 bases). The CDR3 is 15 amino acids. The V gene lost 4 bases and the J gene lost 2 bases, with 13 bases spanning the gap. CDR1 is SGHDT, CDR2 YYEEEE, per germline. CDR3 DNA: TGTGCCAGCAGCACGGGACTTCGACCCTACAATGAGCAGTTCTTC. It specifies CASSTGLRPYNEQFF.

DNA of the CDR3: TGTGCCAGCAGTCCGTACAGGGGGCAGATCTCCTACGAGCAGTACTTC. The encoded protein is CASSPYRGQISYEQYF. V and J are TRBV28 and TRBJ2-7; 9 nucleotides align to TRBD1. The CDR3 is made up of 16 amino acids. Trimming removed 5 bases from V and 0 bases from J; junction bases left unmatched: 8. From germline, CDR1 is MDHEN and CDR2 SYDVKM.

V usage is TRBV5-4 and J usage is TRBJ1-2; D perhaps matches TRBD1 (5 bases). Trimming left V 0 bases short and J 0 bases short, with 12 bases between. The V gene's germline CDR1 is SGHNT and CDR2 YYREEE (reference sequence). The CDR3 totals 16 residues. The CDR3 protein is CASSLDRPTANYGYTF. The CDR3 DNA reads TGTGCCAGCAGCTTGGACAGGCCAACAGCTAACTATGGCTACACCTTC.

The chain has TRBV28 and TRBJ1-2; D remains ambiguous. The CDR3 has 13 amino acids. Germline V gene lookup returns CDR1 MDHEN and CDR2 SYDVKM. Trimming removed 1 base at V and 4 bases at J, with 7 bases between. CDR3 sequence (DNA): TGTGCCAGCAGTTTATCCCTGCGCTATGGCTACACCTTC. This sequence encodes CASSLSLRYGYTF.

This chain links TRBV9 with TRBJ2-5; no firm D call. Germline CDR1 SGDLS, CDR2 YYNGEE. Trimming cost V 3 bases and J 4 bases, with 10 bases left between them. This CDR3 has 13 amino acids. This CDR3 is CASSAESGETQYF. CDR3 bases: TGTGCCAGCAGCGCGGAGAGTGGAGAGACCCAGTACTTC.

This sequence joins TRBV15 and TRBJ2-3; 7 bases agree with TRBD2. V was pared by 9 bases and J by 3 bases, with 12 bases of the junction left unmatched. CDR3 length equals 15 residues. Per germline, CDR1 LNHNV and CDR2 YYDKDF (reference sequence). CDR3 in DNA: TGTGCCACTAAGGGAGGGAGATTTGCGACAGATACGCAGTATTTT. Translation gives CATKGGRFATDTQYF.

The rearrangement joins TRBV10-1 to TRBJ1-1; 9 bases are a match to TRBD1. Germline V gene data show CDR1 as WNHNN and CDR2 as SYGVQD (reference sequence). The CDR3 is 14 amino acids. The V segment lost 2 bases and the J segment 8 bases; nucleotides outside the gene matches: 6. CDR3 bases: TGCGCCAGCAGTGAGGGACAGGGGAATGCGGAAGCTTTCTTT. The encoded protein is CASSEGQGNAEAFF.

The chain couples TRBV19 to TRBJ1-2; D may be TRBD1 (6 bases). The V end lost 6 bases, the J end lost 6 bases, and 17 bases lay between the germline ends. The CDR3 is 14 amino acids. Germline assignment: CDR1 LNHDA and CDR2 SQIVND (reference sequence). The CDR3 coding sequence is TGTGCCAGTAGAACTAACGGGGGCGCGGATGGCTACACCTTC. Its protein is CASRTNGGADGYTF.

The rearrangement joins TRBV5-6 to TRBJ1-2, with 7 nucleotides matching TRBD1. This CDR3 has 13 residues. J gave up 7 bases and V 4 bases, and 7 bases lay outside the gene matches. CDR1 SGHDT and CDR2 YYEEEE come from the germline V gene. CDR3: CASSRQGLGGYTF. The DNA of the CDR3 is TGTGCCAGCAGCCGACAGGGCCTCGGTGGCTACACCTTC.

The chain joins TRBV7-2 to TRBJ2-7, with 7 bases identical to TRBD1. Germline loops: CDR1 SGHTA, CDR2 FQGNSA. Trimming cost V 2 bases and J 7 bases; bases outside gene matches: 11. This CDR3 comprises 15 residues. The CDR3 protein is CASSLKGPLRGEQYF. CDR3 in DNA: TGTGCCAGCAGCTTAAAGGGACCTCTCAGGGGGGAGCAGTACTTC.

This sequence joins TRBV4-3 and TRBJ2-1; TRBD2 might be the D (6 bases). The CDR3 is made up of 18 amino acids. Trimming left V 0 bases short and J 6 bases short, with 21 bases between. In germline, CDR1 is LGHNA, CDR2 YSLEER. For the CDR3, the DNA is TGCGCCAGCAGCCAAGATGGGGGACTCTCGCCCAGTCCCAATGAGCAGTTCTTC. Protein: CASSQDGGLSPSPNEQFF.

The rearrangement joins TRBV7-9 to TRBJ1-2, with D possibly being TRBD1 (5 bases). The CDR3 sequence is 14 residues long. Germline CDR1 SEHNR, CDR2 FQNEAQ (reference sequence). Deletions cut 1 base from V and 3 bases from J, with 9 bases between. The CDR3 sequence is CASSLGQGDYGYTF. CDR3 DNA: TGTGCCAGCAGCTTAGGCCAGGGTGACTATGGCTACACCTTC. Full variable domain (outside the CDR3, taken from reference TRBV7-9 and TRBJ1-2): DTGVSQNPRHKITKRGQNVTFRCDPISEHNRLYWYRQTLGQGPEFLTYFQNEAQLEKSRLLSDRFSAERPKGSFSTLEIQRTEQGDSAMYLCASSLGQGDYGYTFGSGTRLTVV.

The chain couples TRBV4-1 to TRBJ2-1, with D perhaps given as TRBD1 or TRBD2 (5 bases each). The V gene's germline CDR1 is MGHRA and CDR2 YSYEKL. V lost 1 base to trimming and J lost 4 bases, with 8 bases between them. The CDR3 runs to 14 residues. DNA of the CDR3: TGCGCCAGCAGCCAAGGGGGGTTATACAATGAGCAGTTCTTC. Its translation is CASSQGGLYNEQFF.

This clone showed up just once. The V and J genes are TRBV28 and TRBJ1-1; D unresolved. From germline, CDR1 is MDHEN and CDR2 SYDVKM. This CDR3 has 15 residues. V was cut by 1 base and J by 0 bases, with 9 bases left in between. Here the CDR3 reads CASSLSRRLNTEAFF. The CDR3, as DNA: TGTGCCAGCAGTTTATCGCGCCGCCTGAACACTGAAGCTTTCTTT.

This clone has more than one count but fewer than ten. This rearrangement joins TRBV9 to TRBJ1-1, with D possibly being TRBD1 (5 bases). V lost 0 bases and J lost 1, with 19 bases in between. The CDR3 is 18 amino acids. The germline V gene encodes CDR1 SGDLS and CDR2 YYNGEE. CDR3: CASSVVGSQVGTNTEAFF. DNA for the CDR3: TGTGCCAGCAGCGTAGTAGGGTCCCAGGTAGGGACGAACACTGAAGCTTTCTTT.

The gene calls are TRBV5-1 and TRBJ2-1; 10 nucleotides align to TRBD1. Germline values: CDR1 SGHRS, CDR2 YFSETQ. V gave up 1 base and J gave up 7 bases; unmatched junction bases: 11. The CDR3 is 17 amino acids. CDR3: CASSLTHRDRGLNEQFF. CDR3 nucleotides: TGCGCCAGCAGCTTGACGCACCGGGACAGGGGTTTAAATGAGCAGTTCTTC.

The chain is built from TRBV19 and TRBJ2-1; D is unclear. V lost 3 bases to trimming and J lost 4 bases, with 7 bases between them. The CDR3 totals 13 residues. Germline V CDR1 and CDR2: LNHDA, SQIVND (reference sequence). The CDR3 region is CASSIFLYNEQFF. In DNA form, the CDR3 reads TGTGCCAGTAGTATTTTCCTATACAATGAGCAGTTCTTC.

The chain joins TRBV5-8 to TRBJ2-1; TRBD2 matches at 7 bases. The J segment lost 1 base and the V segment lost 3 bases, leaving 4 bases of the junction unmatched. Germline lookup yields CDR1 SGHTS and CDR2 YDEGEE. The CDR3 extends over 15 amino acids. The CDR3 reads CASSSKAGSYNEQFF. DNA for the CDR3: TGTGCCAGCAGCTCTAAAGCGGGGTCCTACAATGAGCAGTTCTTC.

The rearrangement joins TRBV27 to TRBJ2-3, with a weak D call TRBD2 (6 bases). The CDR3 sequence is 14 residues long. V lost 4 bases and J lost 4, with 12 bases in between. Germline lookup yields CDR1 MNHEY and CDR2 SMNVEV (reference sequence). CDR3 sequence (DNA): TGTGCCAGCAGTTGGGGACTCCGGGCAGATACGCAGTATTTT. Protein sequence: CASSWGLRADTQYF.

The CDR3 sequence is CASSSGGNYEQYF. The CDR3 DNA reads TGTGCCAGCAGTTCGGGCGGGAACTACGAGCAGTACTTC. The rearrangement joins TRBV6-1 to TRBJ2-7, with D possibly matching TRBD2 (6 bases). With 5 bases removed from V and 3 bases from J, the gap between germline ends came to 11 bases. CDR1 is MNHNS and CDR2 is SASEGT in the germline V gene. The CDR3 is made up of 13 amino acids.